This note documents a single TCR beta chain sequence. Profiled with immunoSEQ multiplex PCR; TCRdb holds only in-frame clones, not every one. Altogether 69,000 or so clones are present, about 94% being singletons, with the ten largest covering approximately 3%. The CDR3 covers 11 residues. Trimming stripped 0 bases from V and 8 bases from J, with 7 bases between. From germline, CDR1 is DFQATT and CDR2 SNEGSKA (reference sequence). The sample is drawn from a study of control samples from healthy donors and cancer patients. The rearrangement links TRBV20-1 to TRBJ1-2; tentative D call: TRBD1 (5 bases). The sequence was collected from a woman younger than 45 in good health. The material sequenced was blood. This CDR3 reads CSAREGVGYTF. The CDR3 nucleotides are TGCAGTGCTAGAGAAGGGGTCGGCTACACCTTC.